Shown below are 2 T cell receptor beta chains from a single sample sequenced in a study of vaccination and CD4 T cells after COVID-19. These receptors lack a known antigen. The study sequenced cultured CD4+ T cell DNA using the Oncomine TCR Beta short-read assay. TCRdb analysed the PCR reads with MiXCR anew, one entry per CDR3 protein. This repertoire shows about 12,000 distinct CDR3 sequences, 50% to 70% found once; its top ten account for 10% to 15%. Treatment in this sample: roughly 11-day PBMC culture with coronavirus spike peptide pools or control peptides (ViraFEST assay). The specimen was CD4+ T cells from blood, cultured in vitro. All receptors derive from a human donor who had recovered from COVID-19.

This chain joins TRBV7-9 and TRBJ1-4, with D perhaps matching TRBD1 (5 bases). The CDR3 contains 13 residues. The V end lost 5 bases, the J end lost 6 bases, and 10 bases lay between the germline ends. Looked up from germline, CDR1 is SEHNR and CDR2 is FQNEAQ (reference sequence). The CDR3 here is CASSRQPDEKLFF. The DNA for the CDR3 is TGTGCCAGCAGCCGACAGCCAGATGAAAAACTGTTTTTT.

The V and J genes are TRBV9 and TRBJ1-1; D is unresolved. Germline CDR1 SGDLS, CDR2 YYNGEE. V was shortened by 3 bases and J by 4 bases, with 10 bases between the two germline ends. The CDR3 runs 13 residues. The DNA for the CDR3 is TGTGCCAGCAGCGGGCCATTGGGCACTGAAGCTTTCTTT. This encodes CASSGPLGTEAFF.